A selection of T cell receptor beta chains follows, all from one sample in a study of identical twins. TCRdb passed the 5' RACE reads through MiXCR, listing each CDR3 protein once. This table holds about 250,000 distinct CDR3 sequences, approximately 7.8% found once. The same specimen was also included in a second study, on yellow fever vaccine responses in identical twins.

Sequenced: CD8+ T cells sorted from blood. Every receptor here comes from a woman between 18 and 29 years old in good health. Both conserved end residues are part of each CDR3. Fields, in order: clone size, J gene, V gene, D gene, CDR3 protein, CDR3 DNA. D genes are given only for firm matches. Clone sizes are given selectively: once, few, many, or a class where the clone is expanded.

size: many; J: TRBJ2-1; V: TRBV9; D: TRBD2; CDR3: CASSPYSGSGYNEQFF; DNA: TGTGCCAGCAGCCCATATAGCGGGAGCGGGTACAATGAGCAGTTCTTC
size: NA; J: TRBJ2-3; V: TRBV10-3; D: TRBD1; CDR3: CAISESRGSTGPPTGTQYF; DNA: TGTGCCATCAGTGAGTCCCGGGGTTCGACAGGGCCCCCCACGGGTACGCAGTATTTT
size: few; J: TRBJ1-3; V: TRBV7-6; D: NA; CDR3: CASSLALAGSHSGNTIYF; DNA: TGTGCCAGCAGCTTAGCGCTGGCAGGATCCCACTCTGGAAACACCATATATTTT
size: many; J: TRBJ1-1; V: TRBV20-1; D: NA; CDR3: CSARVRGETEAFF; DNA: TGCAGTGCTAGAGTCAGGGGAGAGACTGAAGCTTTCTTT
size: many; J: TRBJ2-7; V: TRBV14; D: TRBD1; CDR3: CASSQGGTEWDEQYF; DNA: TGTGCCAGCAGCCAAGGAGGGACAGAATGGGACGAGCAGTACTTC
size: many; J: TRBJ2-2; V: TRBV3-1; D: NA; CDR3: CASSQPSEAVTGELFF; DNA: TGTGCCAGCAGCCAACCTAGCGAAGCAGTCACCGGGGAGCTGTTTTTT
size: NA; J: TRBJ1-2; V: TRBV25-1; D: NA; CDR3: CAISDSLYGYTF; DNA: TGTGCCATCAGTGATTCACTTTATGGCTACACCTTC
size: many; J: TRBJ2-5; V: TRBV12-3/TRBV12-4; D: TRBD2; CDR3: CASSSGLVEETQYF; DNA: TGTGCCAGCAGTTCGGGACTAGTGGAAGAGACCCAGTACTTC
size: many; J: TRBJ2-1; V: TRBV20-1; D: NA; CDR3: CSAGPGTYNEQFF; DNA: TGCAGTGCTGGCCCCGGGACCTACAATGAGCAGTTCTTC
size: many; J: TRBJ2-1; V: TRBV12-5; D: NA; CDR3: CASGDGSYNEQFF; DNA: TGTGCTAGTGGGGACGGGTCCTACAATGAGCAGTTCTTC
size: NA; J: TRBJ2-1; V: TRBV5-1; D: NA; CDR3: CASSPAGQSYNEQFF; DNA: TGCGCCAGCAGCCCTGCGGGACAGTCCTACAATGAGCAGTTCTTC
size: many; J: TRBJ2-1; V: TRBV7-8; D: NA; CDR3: CASSLAGVYEQFF; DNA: TGTGCCAGCAGCTTAGCCGGGGTCTATGAGCAGTTCTTC
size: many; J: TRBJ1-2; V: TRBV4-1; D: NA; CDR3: CASSLDGGGNYGYTF; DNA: TGCGCCAGCAGCCTAGATGGAGGTGGAAACTATGGCTACACCTTC
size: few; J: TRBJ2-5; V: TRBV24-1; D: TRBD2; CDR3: CATSAGTGTSGGLRETQYF; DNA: TGTGCCACCAGTGCCGGGACCGGGACTAGCGGGGGCCTGCGGGAGACCCAGTACTTC
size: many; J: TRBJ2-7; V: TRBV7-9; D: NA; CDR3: CASSPTTGNPGDYEQYF; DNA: TGTGCCAGCAGCCCAACAACAGGGAACCCGGGAGACTACGAGCAGTACTTC
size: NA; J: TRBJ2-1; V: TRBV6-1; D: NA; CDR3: CASSESLLNNEQFF; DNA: TGTGCCAGCAGTGAATCTCTCCTAAACAATGAGCAGTTCTTC
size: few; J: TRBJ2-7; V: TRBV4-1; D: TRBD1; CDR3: CASSQTGQPEQYF; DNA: TGCGCCAGCAGCCAGACAGGGCAACCTGAGCAGTACTTC
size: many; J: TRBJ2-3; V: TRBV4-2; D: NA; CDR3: CASSQDVGTDTQYF; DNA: TGTGCCAGCAGCCAAGATGTAGGGACAGATACGCAGTATTTT
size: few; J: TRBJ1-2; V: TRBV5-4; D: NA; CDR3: CASRRENYGYTF; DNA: TGTGCCAGCAGGAGGGAGAACTATGGCTACACCTTC
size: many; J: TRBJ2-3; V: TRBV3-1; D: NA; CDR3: CASSQDRDFRTDTQYF; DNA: TGTGCCAGCAGCCAAGATCGGGACTTCCGCACAGATACGCAGTATTTT
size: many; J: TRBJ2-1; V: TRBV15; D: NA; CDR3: CATSRDQDSNEQFF; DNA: TGTGCCACCAGCAGAGATCAAGACTCTAATGAGCAGTTCTTC
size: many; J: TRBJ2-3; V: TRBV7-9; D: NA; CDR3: CASSLWYPDTQYF; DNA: TGTGCCAGCAGCTTATGGTACCCAGATACGCAGTATTTT
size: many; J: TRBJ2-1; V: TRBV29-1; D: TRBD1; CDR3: CSVTGTGVRNEQFF; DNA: TGCAGCGTTACCGGGACAGGGGTTCGCAATGAGCAGTTCTTC
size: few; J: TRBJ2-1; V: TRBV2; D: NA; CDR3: CASSESETHTYNEQFF; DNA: TGTGCCAGCAGTGAATCCGAGACTCACACCTACAATGAGCAGTTCTTC
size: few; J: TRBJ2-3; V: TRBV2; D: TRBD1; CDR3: CASSESGTGSTDTQYF; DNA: TGTGCCAGCAGTGAATCGGGGACAGGGAGCACAGATACGCAGTATTTT
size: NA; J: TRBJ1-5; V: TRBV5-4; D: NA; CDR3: CASSPDRNPSAPQHF; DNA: TGTGCCAGCAGCCCCGACAGGAATCCCTCAGCGCCCCAGCATTTT
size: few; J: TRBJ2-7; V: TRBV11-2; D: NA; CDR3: CASSLYSGHEQYF; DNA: TGTGCCAGCAGCTTATACTCAGGGCACGAGCAGTACTTC
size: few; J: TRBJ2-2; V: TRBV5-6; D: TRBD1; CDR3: CASSPWTGVTGELFF; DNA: TGTGCCAGCAGCCCCTGGACAGGGGTTACCGGGGAGCTGTTTTTT
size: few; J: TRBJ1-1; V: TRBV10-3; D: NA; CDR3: CAISGPGRNTEAFF; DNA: TGTGCCATCAGTGGGCCGGGCAGGAACACTGAAGCTTTCTTT
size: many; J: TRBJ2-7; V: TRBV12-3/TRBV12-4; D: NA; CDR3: CASSFGASYEQYF; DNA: TGTGCCAGCAGTTTCGGGGCCTCCTACGAGCAGTACTTC
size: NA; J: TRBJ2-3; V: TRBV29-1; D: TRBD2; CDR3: CSGSGGNTDTQYF; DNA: TGCAGCGGTAGCGGGGGGAACACAGATACGCAGTATTTT
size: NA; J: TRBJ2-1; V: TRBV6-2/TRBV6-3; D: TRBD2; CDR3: CASRVSGLYNEQFF; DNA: TGTGCCAGCAGAGTTAGCGGGTTATACAATGAGCAGTTCTTC
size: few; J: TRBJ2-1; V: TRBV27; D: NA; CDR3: CASSLDRTEQFF; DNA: TGTGCCAGCAGTTTGGATCGCACTGAGCAGTTCTTC
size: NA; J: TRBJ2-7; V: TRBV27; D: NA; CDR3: CASRGDGVYEQYF; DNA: TGTGCCAGCAGGGGGGACGGAGTCTACGAGCAGTACTTC
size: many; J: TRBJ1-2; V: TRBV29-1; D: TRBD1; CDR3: CSVLPGTGEYNGYTF; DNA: TGCAGCGTCCTTCCCGGGACAGGGGAGTATAATGGCTACACCTTC
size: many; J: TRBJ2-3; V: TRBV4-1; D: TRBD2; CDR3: CASSQVPLAASTDTQYF; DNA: TGCGCCAGCAGCCAAGTCCCACTAGCGGCTAGCACAGATACGCAGTATTTT
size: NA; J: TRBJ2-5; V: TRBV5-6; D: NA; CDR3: CASSPGLLGGSAGKTQYF; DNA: TGTGCCAGCAGCCCCGGACTACTCGGAGGTTCCGCCGGGAAGACCCAGTACTTC
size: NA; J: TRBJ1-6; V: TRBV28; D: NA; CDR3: CASSRRHDNSPLHF; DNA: TGTGCCAGCAGTAGACGACACGATAATTCACCCCTCCACTTT
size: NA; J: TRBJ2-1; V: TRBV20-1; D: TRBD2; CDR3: CSAVAGASYNEQFF; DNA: TGCAGTGCAGTAGCGGGAGCATCCTACAATGAGCAGTTCTTC
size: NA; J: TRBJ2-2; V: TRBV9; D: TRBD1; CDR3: CASSAGTGGTGELFF; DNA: TGTGCCAGCAGCGCTGGGACAGGGGGGACCGGGGAGCTGTTTTTT
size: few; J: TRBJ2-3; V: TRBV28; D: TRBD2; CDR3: CASSSGGPSTDTQYF; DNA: TGTGCCAGCAGCTCGGGGGGGCCTAGCACAGATACGCAGTATTTT
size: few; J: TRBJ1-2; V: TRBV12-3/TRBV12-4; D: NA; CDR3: CASRGKSTLYGYTF; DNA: TGTGCCAGCAGGGGGAAGTCAACCCTTTATGGCTACACCTTC
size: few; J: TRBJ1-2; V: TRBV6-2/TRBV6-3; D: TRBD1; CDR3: CASSSAGTGDRYGYTF; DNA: TGTGCCAGCAGTTCCGCCGGGACAGGGGACCGATATGGCTACACCTTC
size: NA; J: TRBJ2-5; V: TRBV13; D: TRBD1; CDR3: CASSLAASDRGETQYF; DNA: TGTGCCAGCAGCCTAGCCGCATCGGACAGGGGAGAGACCCAGTACTTC
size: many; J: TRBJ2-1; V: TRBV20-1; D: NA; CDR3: CSARGPYRFEQFF; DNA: TGCAGTGCTAGAGGCCCTTATCGATTTGAGCAGTTCTTC
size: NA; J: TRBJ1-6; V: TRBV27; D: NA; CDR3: CASSWGSSYNSPLHF; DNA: TGTGCCAGCAGTTGGGGAAGCTCCTATAATTCACCCCTCCACTTT
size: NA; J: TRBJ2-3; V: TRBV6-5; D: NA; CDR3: CASSYDLGGTDTQYF; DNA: TGTGCCAGCAGTTACGATCTGGGCGGCACAGATACGCAGTATTTT
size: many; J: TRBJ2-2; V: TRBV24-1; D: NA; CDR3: CATSEFAPGSNTGELFF; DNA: TGTGCCACCAGTGAATTTGCCCCGGGCTCGAACACCGGGGAGCTGTTTTTT
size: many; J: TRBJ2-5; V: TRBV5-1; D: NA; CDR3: CASSLARGETQYF; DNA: TGCGCCAGCAGCTTGGCCCGCGGAGAGACCCAGTACTTC
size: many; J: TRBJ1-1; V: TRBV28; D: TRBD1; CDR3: CASSLNQGGNTEAFF; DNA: TGTGCCAGCAGTTTGAATCAGGGGGGCAACACTGAAGCTTTCTTT
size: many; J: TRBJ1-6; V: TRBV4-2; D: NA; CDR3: CASSQDEGGTPPLHF; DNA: TGTGCCAGCAGCCAAGACGAGGGCGGAACTCCACCCCTCCACTTT
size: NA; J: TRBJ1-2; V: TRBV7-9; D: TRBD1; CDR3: CASSSRDRPPGYGYTF; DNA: TGTGCCAGCAGCTCGAGGGACAGGCCCCCGGGGTATGGCTACACCTTC
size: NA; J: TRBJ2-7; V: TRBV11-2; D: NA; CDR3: CASSSSGWEQYF; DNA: TGTGCCAGCAGCTCGTCAGGGTGGGAGCAGTACTTC